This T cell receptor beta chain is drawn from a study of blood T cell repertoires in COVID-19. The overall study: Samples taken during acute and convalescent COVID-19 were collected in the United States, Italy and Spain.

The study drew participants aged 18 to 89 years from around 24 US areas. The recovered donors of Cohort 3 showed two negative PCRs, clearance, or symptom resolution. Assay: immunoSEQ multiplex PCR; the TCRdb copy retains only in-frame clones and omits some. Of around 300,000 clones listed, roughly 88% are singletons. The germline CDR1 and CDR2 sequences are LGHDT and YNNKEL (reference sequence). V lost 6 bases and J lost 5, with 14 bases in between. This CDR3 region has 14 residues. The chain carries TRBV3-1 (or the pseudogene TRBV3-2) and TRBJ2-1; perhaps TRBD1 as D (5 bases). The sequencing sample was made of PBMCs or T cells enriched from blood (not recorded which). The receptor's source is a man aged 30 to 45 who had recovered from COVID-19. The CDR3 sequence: CASRGRQFNNEQFF. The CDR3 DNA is TGTGCCAGCAGAGGTCGACAGTTCAACAATGAGCAGTTCTTC.